The clone carrying this T cell receptor beta chain was picked up one time. Its target is not known. The source of the sample is a study of tumor-infiltrating lymphocytes in localized non-small cell lung cancer. Study context: Resected tumor was paired with non-adjacent uninvolved lung from the same patient. Regarding the study as a whole: No T-cell fraction difference was seen between IM1 and IM2 tumors. Recurrence-free survival showed no association with tumor T-cell fraction. Compared with uninvolved lung, tumors showed higher T cell infiltration by TCRbeta sequencing.

Data came from immunoSEQ multiplex PCR; TCRdb stores just in-frame clones and leaves some out. This table has around 24,000 clones, 50% to 70% appearing once. Germline-derived CDR1 and CDR2 are MNHNS and SASEGT. V shed 6 bases and J 4 bases; nucleotides not matched to a gene: 7. CDR3 length equals 15 residues. The source is a human donor with non-small cell lung cancer. Sequences were obtained from lung tumor tissue. V usage is TRBV6-1 and J usage is TRBJ2-2, with 8 nucleotides matching TRBD1. In DNA, the CDR3 is TGTGCCAGCAGCGGCCGACAGGGGCTCACCGGGGAGCTGTTTTTT. This gives the protein CASSGRQGLTGELFF.